This TCR beta chain was identified in a study of blood T cells in healthy people across ages. Whole-study results and caveats: Higher diversity, along with more naive CD4+ cells, distinguished long-lived donors from aged donors.

PCR was performed a second time for 7 to 11 cycles using a sample-barcoded 5' primer and a J-beta primer mix. MiXCR, applied by TCRdb to the 5' RACE reads, yields one record per CDR3 protein. The sample shows over 600,000 distinct CDR3 sequences, around 41% of them seen only once. In the case of this clonotype: The antigen is undetermined.

CDR3 length equals 15 residues. Germline CDR1 WSHSY, CDR2 SAAADI. V was clipped by 0 bases and J by 0 bases, with 6 bases between them. Roughly 10 milliliters of peripheral blood were drawn from each donor. Sequenced: blood. This chain joins TRBV10-2 and TRBJ1-3; D is uncertain. The receptor's source is a man older than 75 in good health. The CDR3 region is CASSESRASGNTIYF. In DNA form, the CDR3 reads TGCGCCAGCAGTGAGTCTAGGGCCTCTGGAAACACCATATATTTT.